The TCR beta chain described here comes from a study of T cell repertoires in cytomegalovirus infection. Study-level information: Indications came from public TCR beta signatures; they pointed to CMV infection and to a matching HLA type. Overall study results and limits: HLA-C-restricted CMV-specific TCR beta clonotypes were dominant in the ex vivo response.

One entry per CDR3 protein results from TCRdb running MiXCR on the reads. The profile shows over 250,000 distinct CDR3 sequences, approximately 22% of them singletons. At least ten counts were recorded for this clonotype. Antigen specificity is unknown. The CDR3 spans 18 residues. The trim removed 2 bases at V and 0 bases at J, leaving 8 bases unmatched. CDR1 is KGHSH and CDR2 is LQKENI in the germline V gene. This sequence joins TRBV18 and TRBJ2-1, with TRBD1 matching over 9 bases. The clonotype was recovered from a human donor in good health (CMV status not recorded). Some clones in this sample may be carry-over from other donors' samples. This material consisted of cultured PBMCs, taken from culture after CMV antigen stimulation. The CDR3 is CASSPIRTGAVSYNEQFF. DNA for the CDR3: TGTGCCAGCTCACCAATCCGGACAGGGGCCGTCTCCTACAATGAGCAGTTCTTC.